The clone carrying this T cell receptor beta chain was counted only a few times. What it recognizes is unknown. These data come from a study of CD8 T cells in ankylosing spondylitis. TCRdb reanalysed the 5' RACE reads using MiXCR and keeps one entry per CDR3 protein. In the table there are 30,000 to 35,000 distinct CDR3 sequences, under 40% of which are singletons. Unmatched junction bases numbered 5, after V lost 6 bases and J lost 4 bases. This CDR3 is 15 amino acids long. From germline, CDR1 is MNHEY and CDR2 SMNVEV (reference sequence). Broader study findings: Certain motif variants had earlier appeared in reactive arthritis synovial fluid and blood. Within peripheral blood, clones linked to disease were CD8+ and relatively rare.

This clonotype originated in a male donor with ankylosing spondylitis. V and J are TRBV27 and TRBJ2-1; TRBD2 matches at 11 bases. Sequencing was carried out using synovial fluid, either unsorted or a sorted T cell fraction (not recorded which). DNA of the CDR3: TGTGCCAGCAGGTCCGGGACTAGCGGATACAATGAGCAGTTCTTC. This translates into CASRSGTSGYNEQFF.